This passage covers 11 T cell receptor beta chains from one sample sequenced in a study of T cell changes during pregnancy in multiple sclerosis. Assay used: immunoSEQ multiplex PCR; TCRdb lists only in-frame clones, some missing. The top ten clones hold 2% to 2.5% of a sample with 50,000 to 60,000 clones, just over 90% of them seen once. The sample here was peripheral blood, taken in the first trimester of pregnancy. The receptors here all came from a female donor in good health, enrolled as a control in a pregnancy study.

The V gene is TRBV13, the J gene TRBJ2-3; TRBD2 is a possible D gene (5 bases). V shed 3 bases and J shed 0 bases, with 10 bases lying between them. The CDR3 is made up of 15 amino acids. The germline CDR1 and CDR2 sequences are PRHDT and FYEKMQ (reference sequence). CDR3 nucleotides: TGTGCCAGCAGCTTCTCCCGGGGAAGCACAGATACGCAGTATTTT. It encodes CASSFSRGSTDTQYF.

The rearrangement joins TRBV7-6 to TRBJ2-7; 7 nucleotides match TRBD2. CDR3 length equals 14 residues. Germline CDR1 SGHVS, CDR2 FNYEAQ. Germline trimming cut 8 bases from V and 3 bases from J; bases unmatched to any gene: 10. The CDR3 DNA reads as TGTGCCAGCCCTTGCGGGGGACCCCGCTACGAGCAGTACTTC. Its translation is CASPCGGPRYEQYF.

The V call is TRBV11-2, the J call TRBJ2-2; tentative D call: TRBD2 (5 bases). The germline V gene encodes CDR1 SGHAT and CDR2 FQNNGV. The CDR3 is made up of 14 amino acids. Trimming left V 0 bases short and J 6 bases short, with 8 bases between. In DNA form, the CDR3 reads TGTGCCAGCAGCTTAGAAAGCGGAGCCGGGGAGCTGTTTTTT. Its translation is CASSLESGAGELFF.

This chain joins TRBV30 and TRBJ1-4, with 7 nucleotides matching TRBD1. Trimming cost V 3 bases and J 5 bases; bases outside gene matches: 9. Germline CDR1 and CDR2: GTSNPN and SVGIG (reference sequence). CDR3 length: 15 residues. CDR3 sequence reads: CAWSRRGNRNEKLFF. The CDR3 nucleotides read TGTGCCTGGAGCCGCAGGGGGAACAGGAATGAAAAACTGTTTTTT.

The rearrangement joins TRBV20-1 to TRBJ2-3; D not resolved. V gave up 5 bases and J gave up 5 bases, with 5 bases separating them. The V gene's germline CDR1 is DFQATT and CDR2 SNEGSKA (reference sequence). The CDR3 spans 10 residues. The CDR3 DNA follows: TGCAGTGCTTTTAGAGATACGCAGTATTTT. It encodes CSAFRDTQYF.

The chain combines TRBV5-4 with TRBJ2-3; TRBD2 matches at 13 bases. Germline CDR1 reads SGHNT; CDR2 reads YYREEE (reference sequence). The CDR3 contains 15 residues. J lost 4 bases, V lost 5 bases, and 4 bases had no gene match. The CDR3 here is CASSPGLAGSDTQYF. The CDR3 region has the DNA TGTGCCAGCAGTCCGGGACTAGCGGGATCAGATACGCAGTATTTT. Based on the CDR3 plus reference TRBV5-4 and TRBJ2-3, the full variable domain is ETGVTQSPTHLIKTRGQQVTLRCSSQSGHNTVSWYQQALGQGPQFIFQYYREEENGRGNFPPRFSGLQFPNYSSELNVNALELDDSALYLCASSPGLAGSDTQYFGPGTRLTVL.

The CDR3 region has the DNA TGTGCCAGCAGCCCCGGGGGGGGAGGGGGTATTGGCTACACCTTC. This gives the protein CASSPGGGGGIGYTF. The gene calls are TRBV5-4 and TRBJ1-2; D perhaps matches TRBD1 (6 bases). Germline CDR1 SGHNT, CDR2 YYREEE (reference sequence). Trimming took 4 bases from V and 7 from J, leaving 20 bases between them. The length of the CDR3 is 15 residues.

V usage is TRBV7-9 and J usage is TRBJ2-5, with 11 bases that match TRBD1. Germline V gene lookup returns CDR1 SEHNR and CDR2 FQNEAQ (reference sequence). V lost 5 bases, J lost 5 bases, and 7 bases stayed unmatched. This CDR3 region has 15 residues. The CDR3 loop is CASSPRTGGLETQYF. As DNA, the CDR3 is TGTGCCAGCAGCCCCAGGACAGGGGGCCTTGAGACCCAGTACTTC.

This clone has just one count. CDR3 loop: CASYRDSYEQYF. DNA for the CDR3: TGTGCCAGCTACCGGGACTCCTACGAGCAGTACTTC. The V gene is TRBV2, the J gene TRBJ2-7, with a weak D call TRBD2 (5 bases). CDR1 and CDR2 from the germline V gene are SNHLY and FYNNEI. The CDR3 contains 12 residues. V was clipped by 8 bases and J by 0 bases, with 8 bases between them.

The chain carries TRBV18 and TRBJ1-4; 11 bases agree with TRBD1. The CDR3 extends over 15 amino acids. Germline values: CDR1 KGHSH, CDR2 LQKENI. J lost 8 bases, V lost 5 bases, and 7 bases had no gene match. The CDR3, as DNA: TGTGCCAGCTCAACCGGGACAGGGGGTGGCGAAAAACTGTTTTTT. Translation: CASSTGTGGGEKLFF.

The chain has TRBV27 and TRBJ2-3; 11 bases are a match to TRBD2. Trimming took 0 bases from V and 3 from J; bases not matched to a gene: 11. Germline V gene sequence: CDR1 MNHEY, CDR2 SMNVEV (reference sequence). The CDR3 has 19 amino acids. The CDR3 DNA reads as TGTGCCAGCAGTTTATCGCCTCTTTTAGCGGGAGGGGGTACAGATACGCAGTATTTT. This codes for CASSLSPLLAGGGTDTQYF.